This T cell receptor (beta chain) was documented in a study of cytomegalovirus exposure and HLA in healthy donors. Findings and caveats of the study: Associated with cytomegalovirus, according to the listing, were around 170 TCR beta chains. What a later analysis reportedly showed was that an Asian-associated ancestry cluster had fewer N-insertions than the roughly 670-donor mean. Evidence from a later analysis indicated that most CMV-associated TCR beta chains looked HLA-restricted. Cytomegalovirus status, reportedly, was diagnosed with high specificity and sensitivity by the classifier.

Primers for the PCR totalled 60 Vbeta and 13 Jbeta. The assay was immunoSEQ multiplex PCR, and TCRdb's table has in-frame clones only and misses some. The sample lists some 150,000 clones, approximately 82% occurring once. The germline gives CDR1 SEHNR, CDR2 FQNEAQ (reference sequence). V was clipped by 4 bases and J by 10 bases; unmatched bases: 1. The CDR3 extends over 11 amino acids. To note about this clone: Its antigen is not known.

The gene calls are TRBV7-9 and TRBJ1-1, with 9 bases matching TRBD1. Sequenced sample: PBMCs. The TCR comes from a man aged 40-50 years in good health and CMV-seronegative. The CDR3 DNA is TGTGCCAGCAGCTCACAGGGGGCAGCTTTCTTT. This gives the protein CASSSQGAAFF.